The 25 T cell receptor beta chains below come from one sample, sequenced in a study of cytotoxic CD8 clonotypes in ibrutinib-treated CLL. Some clones are missing from TCRdb's copy, which holds only in-frame ones; the method was immunoSEQ multiplex PCR. The table shows tens of thousands of clones, with about nine tenths occurring only once. Source: PBMCs, taken after 12 months of ibrutinib treatment. The receptors shown here come from a human donor with chronic lymphocytic leukemia.

This chain connects TRBV6-5 to TRBJ2-1; D possibly uses TRBD1 or TRBD2 (5 bases each). CDR1 and CDR2 (germline): MNHEY, SVGAGI. The V end lost 6 bases, the J end lost 6 bases, and 15 bases lay between the germline ends. This CDR3 region has 14 residues. The CDR3 sequence is CASRRDGAPNEQFF. The CDR3 DNA reads as TGTGCCAGCAGGCGCGACGGGGCCCCCAATGAGCAGTTCTTC.

The chain carries TRBV2 and TRBJ2-1, with 16 bases aligning to TRBD2. V lost 4 bases and J lost 6; bases outside the gene matches: 9. Per germline, CDR1 SNHLY and CDR2 FYNNEI. This CDR3 has 18 residues. CDR3 coding DNA: TGTGCCAGCAGTGGAGGTGGGACTAGCGGGAGGGCGCGCAATGAGCAGTTCTTC. Amino acid sequence: CASSGGGTSGRARNEQFF.

The V and J genes are TRBV15 and TRBJ1-3; D is unresolved. V was cut by 0 bases and J by 0 bases, with 9 bases left in between. CDR3 size: 16 residues. CDR1 is LNHNV, CDR2 YYDKDF, per germline (reference sequence). In DNA, the CDR3 is TGTGCCACCAGCAGAGATGCTGATCTCTCTGGAAACACCATATATTTT. Its protein is CATSRDADLSGNTIYF.

The chain has TRBV27 and TRBJ1-1; D gene uncertain. The germline V gene has CDR1 MNHEY and CDR2 SMNVEV (reference sequence). Trimming pared 6 bases from V and 2 bases from J, leaving 4 bases between. This CDR3 is built from 11 residues. CDR3 DNA sequence: TGTGCCAGCAGAACAAACACTGAAGCTTTCTTT. It is translated as CASRTNTEAFF.

This clone turned up a few times. The chain carries TRBV4-3 and TRBJ1-5; 7 bases agree with TRBD1. This CDR3 comprises 14 residues. Per germline, CDR1 LGHNA and CDR2 YSLEER. V was pared by 3 bases and J by 4 bases, with 3 bases of the junction left unmatched. This CDR3 is CASSQGTENQPQHF. CDR3 bases: TGCGCCAGCAGCCAGGGGACAGAGAATCAGCCCCAGCATTTT.

The rearrangement uses TRBV6-1 and TRBJ2-2, with TRBD2 matching over 14 bases. Germline CDR1 and CDR2: MNHNS and SASEGT. With V trimmed by 8 bases and J by 7 bases, 3 bases remained unmatched. There are 14 residues in the CDR3. The CDR3 DNA reads TGTGCCAGCCGCGGACTAGCGGGGGGCGGGGAGCTGTTTTTT. Translated: CASRGLAGGGELFF.

The rearrangement joins TRBV29-1 to TRBJ2-5, with TRBD2 matching 11 bases. The CDR3 extends over 13 amino acids. The junction had 5 bases not matched to a gene; V was cut back by 4 bases and J by 7 bases. CDR1 and CDR2 (germline): SQVTM, ANQGSEA. The CDR3 here is CSVGLAGPGTQYF. The CDR3 DNA follows: TGCAGCGTTGGACTAGCGGGGCCCGGGACCCAGTACTTC.

In nucleotides, the CDR3 is TGTGCCAGCAGTTCGACAGGGGTCCAAGAGACCCAGTACTTC. Protein: CASSSTGVQETQYF. The genes are TRBV6-1 and TRBJ2-5; 8 bases align to TRBD1. Germline CDR1 reads MNHNS; CDR2 reads SASEGT. The CDR3 is made up of 14 amino acids. Trimming took 5 bases from V and 1 from J; bases not matched to a gene: 3.

The chain recombines TRBV9 with TRBJ1-1, with TRBD1 as a possible D gene (6 bases). This CDR3 region has 20 residues. Per germline, CDR1 SGDLS and CDR2 YYNGEE. V was trimmed by 3 bases and J by 0 bases, leaving 27 bases between them. CDR3 coding DNA: TGTGCCAGCAGCGCGGCGCTGTCAGGGGCGGGCCTGCCCATGAACACTGAAGCTTTCTTT. The encoded protein is CASSAALSGAGLPMNTEAFF.

The chain has TRBV15 and TRBJ2-7; D possibly corresponds to TRBD2 (5 bases). The V end lost 0 bases, the J end lost 0 bases, and 9 bases lay between the germline ends. CDR3 length equals 15 residues. From germline, CDR1 is LNHNV and CDR2 YYDKDF (reference sequence). CDR3 nucleotide sequence: TGTGCCACCAGCAGAGATCGGGGTAACTCCTACGAGCAGTACTTC. Its protein product is CATSRDRGNSYEQYF.

The V call is TRBV21-1, the J call TRBJ1-5; the table's D gene call, TRBD1, was not cross checked with the DNA. TRBV21-1 counts as a pseudogene. CDR3 size: 17 residues. The CDR3 DNA sequence: TGTGCCAGCAGCCCCCAGCCCGGGACAGGGGACAATCAGCCCCAGCATTTT. Translating gives CASSPQPGTGDNQPQHF.

Written as DNA, the CDR3 is TGTGCCAGCAGTTTGCGACCCGGGACTAGCGGGACCGGGGGCGGGGAGCTGTTTTTT. It translates to CASSLRPGTSGTGGGELFF. This rearrangement joins TRBV27 to TRBJ2-2; TRBD2 matches at 13 bases. V dropped 3 bases and J dropped 7; count of bases not matched to a gene: 14. Germline CDR1 MNHEY, CDR2 SMNVEV (reference sequence). The length of the CDR3 is 19 residues.

This clone was observed once. The gene calls are TRBV30 and TRBJ1-5; D uncertain. Germline loops: CDR1 GTSNPN, CDR2 SVGIG (reference sequence). The CDR3 sequence is 13 residues long. V dropped 6 bases and J dropped 0 bases, with 9 bases sitting between them. CDR3: CACGINSNQPQHF. CDR3 nucleotide sequence: TGTGCCTGCGGTATCAATAGCAATCAGCCCCAGCATTTT.

The J gene is TRBJ2-2, the V gene TRBV27, with 8 bases matching TRBD1. With V trimmed by 2 bases and J by 5 bases, 4 bases remained unmatched. The CDR3 has 15 amino acids. Germline V gives CDR1 MNHEY, CDR2 SMNVEV (reference sequence). As DNA, the CDR3 is TGTGCCAGCAGTTTAGGACAGGGATTTACCGGGGAGCTGTTTTTT. This sequence encodes CASSLGQGFTGELFF.

This clone was recorded once. The chain uses TRBV5-1 and TRBJ2-7, with 7 bases identical to TRBD2. V gave up 2 bases and J gave up 3 bases; unmatched junction bases: 5. The CDR3 loop spans 14 amino acids. Germline V gives CDR1 SGHRS, CDR2 YFSETQ. The DNA for the CDR3 is TGCGCCAGCAGCTTATCGGGAGGCTTCTACGAGCAGTACTTC. Translating gives CASSLSGGFYEQYF. Together with reference TRBV5-1 and TRBJ2-7, the CDR3 gives the full variable domain: KAGVTQTPRYLIKTRGQQVTLSCSPISGHRSVSWYQQTPGQGLQFLFEYFSETQRNKGNFPGRFSGRQFSNSRSEMNVSTLELGDSALYLCASSLSGGFYEQYFGPGTRLTVT.

This clone came up once. The J gene is TRBJ1-2, the V gene TRBV7-9; 7 nucleotides line up with TRBD1. The CDR3 has 15 amino acids. J was trimmed by 4 bases and V by 7 bases; bases with no gene match: 12. Per germline, CDR1 SEHNR and CDR2 FQNEAQ (reference sequence). For the CDR3, the DNA is TGTGCCAGCAATCAGGGGGGGCTTGGGCTCTATGGCTACACCTTC. Translated, it gives CASNQGGLGLYGYTF.

This clone showed up just once. The J gene is TRBJ2-7, the V gene TRBV11-3; D may be TRBD1 (6 bases). The CDR3 spans 14 residues. Trimming took off 1 base at V and 2 bases at J, with 9 bases between the two ends. The germline V gene has CDR1 SGHNT and CDR2 YENEEA. In DNA, the CDR3 is TGTGCCAGCAGCTTAGTGGCAGGGGCCTACGAGCAGTACTTC. It yields the protein CASSLVAGAYEQYF. Looking up the rest from reference TRBV11-3 and TRBJ2-7 gives the full variable domain: EAGVVQSPRYKIIEKKQPVAFWCNPISGHNTLYWYLQNLGQGPELLIRYENEEAVDDSQLPKDRFSAERLKGVDSTLKIQPAELGDSAVYLCASSLVAGAYEQYFGPGTRLTVT.

V and J are TRBV19 and TRBJ1-4; D is undetermined. Deletions cut 5 bases from V and 0 bases from J, with 7 bases between. Germline CDR1 LNHDA, CDR2 SQIVND (reference sequence). There are 14 residues in the CDR3. CDR3 in amino acids: CASSDQSTNEKLFF. In DNA, the CDR3 is TGTGCCAGTAGTGATCAGTCAACTAATGAAAAACTGTTTTTT.

The chain uses TRBV29-1 and TRBJ2-7, with a tentative D call TRBD2 (6 bases). V gave up 2 bases and J gave up 2 bases, with 13 bases separating them. From germline, CDR1 is SQVTM and CDR2 ANQGSEA. The CDR3 covers 14 residues. The CDR3 loop is CSVEFGGKAYEQYF. The CDR3 DNA sequence: TGCAGCGTTGAATTTGGCGGGAAGGCCTACGAGCAGTACTTC.

V and J are TRBV19 and TRBJ1-3; D is unresolved. The CDR3 length is 10 residues. V lost 4 bases to trimming and J lost 7 bases, with 2 bases between them. Germline V gene sequence: CDR1 LNHDA, CDR2 SQIVND (reference sequence). The CDR3 region has the DNA TGTGCCAGTAGTAGGAACACCATATATTTT. Protein sequence: CASSRNTIYF.

The chain uses TRBV6-6 and TRBJ1-3; D remains unclear. Germline-derived CDR1 and CDR2 are MNHNY and SVGAGI (reference sequence). With 6 bases removed from V and 0 bases from J, the gap between germline ends came to 9 bases. This CDR3 has 14 amino acids. CDR3 protein: CASSFGLSGNTIYF. The CDR3, as DNA: TGTGCCAGCAGCTTCGGTCTCTCTGGAAACACCATATATTTT.

This sequence joins TRBV28 and TRBJ1-1; D is ambiguous. The CDR3 covers 13 residues. V was cut by 6 bases and J by 1 base, with 9 bases left in between. Per the germline V gene, CDR1 is MDHEN and CDR2 is SYDVKM. CDR3 in amino acids: CASRPDGNTEAFF. DNA of the CDR3: TGTGCCAGCAGACCGGACGGGAACACTGAAGCTTTCTTT.

This rearrangement joins TRBV6-5 to TRBJ1-1, with D perhaps matching TRBD1 (5 bases). V gave up 0 bases and J gave up 0 bases, with 11 bases separating them. Germline-derived CDR1 and CDR2 are MNHEY and SVGAGI. This CDR3 is 16 amino acids long. The CDR3 loop is CASSYSGGALNTEAFF. Here the CDR3 DNA reads TGTGCCAGCAGTTACTCAGGAGGGGCCCTGAACACTGAAGCTTTCTTT.

This clone appeared a single time. The chain uses TRBV29-1 and TRBJ1-1; no definite D call. V lost 0 bases and J 3 bases, leaving 14 bases between the germline ends. Germline CDR1 SQVTM, CDR2 ANQGSEA. The CDR3 contains 15 residues. For the CDR3, the DNA is TGCAGCGTTGAAGATCATGGTGGGAGGGACACTGAAGCTTTCTTT. It specifies CSVEDHGGRDTEAFF.

This clone was counted once. The chain joins TRBV14 to TRBJ2-7, with D possibly being TRBD1 or TRBD2 (6 bases each). V was pared by 8 bases and J by 1 base, with 18 bases between. The germline CDR1 and CDR2 sequences are SGHDN and FVKESK. This CDR3 comprises 15 residues. In nucleotides, the CDR3 is TGTGCCAGCTCTTTAGGGGGGCCCGGGTCCTACGAGCAGTACTTC. Protein product: CASSLGGPGSYEQYF. Using reference TRBV14 and TRBJ2-7 for the parts outside the CDR3, the full variable domain is EAGVTQFPSHSVIEKGQTVTLRCDPISGHDNLYWYRRVMGKEIKFLLHFVKESKQDESGMPNNRFLAERTGGTYSTLKVQPAELEDSGVYFCASSLGGPGSYEQYFGPGTRLTVT.